The entry below gives a single T cell receptor (beta chain) sequence along with its context. TCRdb itself ran the 5' RACE reads through MiXCR, one entry per CDR3 protein. Here the sample spans 350,000 to 450,000 distinct CDR3 sequences, around 20% being singletons. These data originate in a study of T cells after yellow fever vaccination. V gave up 5 bases and J gave up 7 bases, with 18 bases separating them. Germline CDR1 is SGHNT and CDR2 is YENEEA. CDR3 length equals 15 residues. Sequenced material: PBMCs, taken before the yellow fever booster vaccination. This TCR came from a man between 18 and 29 years old who received the YFV17D yellow fever vaccine. The genes are TRBV11-3 and TRBJ2-1; D gene ambiguous. The CDR3 nucleotides are TGTGCCAGCAGCCCGGGTGCCGGGTTGGGGAATGAGCAGTTCTTC. Translation: CASSPGAGLGNEQFF.